The T cell receptor beta chain described here comes from a study of blood T cell repertoires in COVID-19. As for the study in general: COVID-19 samples collected from the United States, Italy and Spain covered acute and convalescent phases.

Methods used by the authors: Reference gene primer amplification yielded estimated nucleated cell counts. Sequenced by immunoSEQ multiplex PCR; TCRdb stores in-frame clones only, minus some. That table is the source of V, J and clone size, and D and trimming were worked out from the DNA. This sample carries over 60,000 clones, approximately 80% of them seen once, and the ten largest clones take 10%. Germline CDR1 and CDR2: WNHNN and SYGVQD (reference sequence). Trimming left V 3 bases short and J 6 bases short, with 8 bases between. The CDR3 sequence is 13 residues long. The chain has TRBV10-1 and TRBJ2-2; no clear D. The sequencing input was peripheral blood. This receptor was taken from a man aged 50-59 years with COVID-19, enrolled during active disease. The CDR3 here is CASSERFPGELFF. In nucleotides, the CDR3 is TGCGCCAGCAGTGAACGGTTCCCCGGGGAGCTGTTTTTT.